This T cell receptor beta chain was found in a study of T-cell memory formation after mild COVID-19. Broader study findings: Pre-infection memory already had some responding clones, implying cross-reactive memory joined.

TCRdb recomputed calls from the 5' RACE reads with MiXCR, one row per CDR3 protein. Among hundreds of thousands of distinct CDR3 sequences listed, more than 15% were seen once. The V gene's germline CDR1 is LNHNV and CDR2 YYDKDF (reference sequence). The CDR3 extends over 15 amino acids. V gave up 0 bases and J gave up 1 base; unmatched junction bases: 3. Concerning this clonotype itself: What it binds is unknown.

The receptor was isolated from an adult woman who had mild COVID-19 (a few samples of this study predate the infection). Cell type and time point are not known. The chain uses TRBV15 and TRBJ2-7; 7 nucleotides line up with TRBD1. What was sequenced was PBMCs or a T cell subset sorted from them (not recorded which). CDR3 protein: CATSRDSTGSYEQYF. CDR3 nucleotide sequence: TGTGCCACCAGCAGAGACTCGACAGGGTCCTACGAGCAGTACTTC. The full variable domain, its missing parts supplied by reference TRBV15 and TRBJ2-7, is DAMVIQNPRYQVTQFGKPVTLSCSQTLNHNVMYWYQQKSSQAPKLLFHYYDKDFNNEADTPDNFQSRRPNTSFCFLDIRSPGLGDTAMYLCATSRDSTGSYEQYFGPGTRLTVT.